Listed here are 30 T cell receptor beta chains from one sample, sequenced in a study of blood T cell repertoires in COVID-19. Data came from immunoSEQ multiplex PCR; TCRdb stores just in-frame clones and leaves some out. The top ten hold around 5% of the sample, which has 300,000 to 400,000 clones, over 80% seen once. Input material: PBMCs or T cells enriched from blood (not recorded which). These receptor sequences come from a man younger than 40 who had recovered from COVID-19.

The CDR3 region has the DNA TGTGCCAGCCTCCAGGGAGGGACCTATAATTCACCCCTCCACTTT. It is translated as CASLQGGTYNSPLHF. The chain combines TRBV7-6 with TRBJ1-6; possible D gene TRBD1, 5 bases. V gave up 8 bases and J gave up 2 bases, with 13 bases separating them. CDR1 and CDR2 (germline): SGHVS, FNYEAQ. The CDR3 covers 15 residues.

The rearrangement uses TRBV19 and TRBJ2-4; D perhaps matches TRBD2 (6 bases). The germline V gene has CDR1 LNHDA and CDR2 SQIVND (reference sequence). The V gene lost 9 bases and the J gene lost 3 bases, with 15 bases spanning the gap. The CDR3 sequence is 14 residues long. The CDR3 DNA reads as TGTGCCAGCGCAGGGAGGATCGGCAAAAACATTCAGTACTTC. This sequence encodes CASAGRIGKNIQYF.

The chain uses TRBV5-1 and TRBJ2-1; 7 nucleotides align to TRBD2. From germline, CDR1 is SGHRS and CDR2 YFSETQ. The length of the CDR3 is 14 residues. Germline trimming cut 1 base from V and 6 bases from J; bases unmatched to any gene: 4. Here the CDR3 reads CASSLSGEPNEQFF. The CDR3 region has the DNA TGCGCCAGCAGCTTGAGCGGGGAGCCCAATGAGCAGTTCTTC.

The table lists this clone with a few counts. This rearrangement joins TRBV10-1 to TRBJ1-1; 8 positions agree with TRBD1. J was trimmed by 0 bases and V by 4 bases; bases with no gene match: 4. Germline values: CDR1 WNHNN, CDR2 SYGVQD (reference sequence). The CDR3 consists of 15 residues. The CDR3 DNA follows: TGCGCCAGCAGTGCCCGACAGGGGCTGAACACTGAAGCTTTCTTT. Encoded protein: CASSARQGLNTEAFF.

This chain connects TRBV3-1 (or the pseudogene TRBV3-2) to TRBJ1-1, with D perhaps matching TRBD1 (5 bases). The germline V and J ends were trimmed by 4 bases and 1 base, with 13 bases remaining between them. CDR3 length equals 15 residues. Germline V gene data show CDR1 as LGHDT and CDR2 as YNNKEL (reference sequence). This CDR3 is CASSPLGQTNTEAFF. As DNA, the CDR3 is TGTGCCAGCAGCCCACTGGGGCAGACGAACACTGAAGCTTTCTTT.

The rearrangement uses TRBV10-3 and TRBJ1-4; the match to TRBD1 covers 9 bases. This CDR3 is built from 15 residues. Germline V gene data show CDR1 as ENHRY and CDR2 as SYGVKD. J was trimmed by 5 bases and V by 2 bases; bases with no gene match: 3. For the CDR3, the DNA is TGTGCCATCAGTGAGGGACAGGGGCCGAATGAAAAACTGTTTTTT. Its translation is CAISEGQGPNEKLFF.

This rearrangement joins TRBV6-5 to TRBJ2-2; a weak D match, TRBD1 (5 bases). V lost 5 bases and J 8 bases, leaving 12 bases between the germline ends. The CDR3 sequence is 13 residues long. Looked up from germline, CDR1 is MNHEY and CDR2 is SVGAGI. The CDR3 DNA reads TGTGCCAGCAGTCCCCATAGACAGGGGGAGCTGTTTTTT. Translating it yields CASSPHRQGELFF.

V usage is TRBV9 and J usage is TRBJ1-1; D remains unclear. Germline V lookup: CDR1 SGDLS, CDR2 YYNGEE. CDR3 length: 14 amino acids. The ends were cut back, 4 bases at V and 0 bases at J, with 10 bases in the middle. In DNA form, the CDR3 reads TGTGCCAGCAGCCCCACCAGGATGAACACTGAAGCTTTCTTT. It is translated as CASSPTRMNTEAFF.

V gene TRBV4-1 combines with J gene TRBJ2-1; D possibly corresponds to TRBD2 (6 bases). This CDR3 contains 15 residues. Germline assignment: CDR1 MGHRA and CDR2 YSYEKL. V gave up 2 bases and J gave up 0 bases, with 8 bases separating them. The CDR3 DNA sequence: TGCGCCAGCAGCCAACTCGGGAGCTCCTACAATGAGCAGTTCTTC. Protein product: CASSQLGSSYNEQFF.

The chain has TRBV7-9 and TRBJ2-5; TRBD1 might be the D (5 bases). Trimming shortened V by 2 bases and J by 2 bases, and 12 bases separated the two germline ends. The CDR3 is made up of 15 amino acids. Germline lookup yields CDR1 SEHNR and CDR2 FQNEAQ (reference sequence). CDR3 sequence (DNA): TGTGCCAGCAGCTTACAGGGTGGTGGGCAAGAGACCCAGTACTTC. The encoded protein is CASSLQGGGQETQYF.

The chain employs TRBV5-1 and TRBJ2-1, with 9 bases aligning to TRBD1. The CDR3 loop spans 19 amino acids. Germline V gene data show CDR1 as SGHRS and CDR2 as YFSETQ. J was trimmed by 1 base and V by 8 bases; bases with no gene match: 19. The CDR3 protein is CASSPDRGGMDGSYNEQFF. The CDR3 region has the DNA TGCGCCAGTTCCCCCGACAGGGGGGGCATGGACGGGTCCTACAATGAGCAGTTCTTC.

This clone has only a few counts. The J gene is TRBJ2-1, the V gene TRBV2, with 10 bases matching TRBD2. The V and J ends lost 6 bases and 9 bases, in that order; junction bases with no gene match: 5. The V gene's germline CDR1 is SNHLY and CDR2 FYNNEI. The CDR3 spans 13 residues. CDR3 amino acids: CASSPTSGVEQFF. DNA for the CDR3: TGTGCCAGCAGCCCCACTAGCGGGGTTGAGCAGTTCTTC.

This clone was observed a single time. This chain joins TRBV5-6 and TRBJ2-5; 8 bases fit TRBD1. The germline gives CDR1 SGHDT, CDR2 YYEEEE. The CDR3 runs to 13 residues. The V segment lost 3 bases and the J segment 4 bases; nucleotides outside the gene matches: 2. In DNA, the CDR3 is TGTGCCAGCAGCTCAGACAGGGGAGAGACCCAGTACTTC. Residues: CASSSDRGETQYF.

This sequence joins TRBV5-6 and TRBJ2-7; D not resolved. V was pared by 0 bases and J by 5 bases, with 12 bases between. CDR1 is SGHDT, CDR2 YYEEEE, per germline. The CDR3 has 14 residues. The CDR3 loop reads CASSLVRSAHEQYF. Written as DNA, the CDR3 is TGTGCCAGCAGCTTGGTACGGTCTGCCCACGAGCAGTACTTC.

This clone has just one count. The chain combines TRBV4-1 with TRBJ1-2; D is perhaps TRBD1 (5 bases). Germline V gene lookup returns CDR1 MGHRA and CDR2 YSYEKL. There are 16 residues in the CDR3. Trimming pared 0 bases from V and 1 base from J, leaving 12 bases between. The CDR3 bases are TGCGCCAGCAGCCAAGATCGGGGGAGGATTAACTATGGCTACACCTTC. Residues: CASSQDRGRINYGYTF.

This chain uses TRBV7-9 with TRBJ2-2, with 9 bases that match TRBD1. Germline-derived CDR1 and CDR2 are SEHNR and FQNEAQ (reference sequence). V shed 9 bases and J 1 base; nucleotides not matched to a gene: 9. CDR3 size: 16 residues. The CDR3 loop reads CASLGDRDKNTGELFF. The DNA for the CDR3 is TGTGCCAGTTTAGGGGACAGGGACAAGAACACCGGGGAGCTGTTTTTT.

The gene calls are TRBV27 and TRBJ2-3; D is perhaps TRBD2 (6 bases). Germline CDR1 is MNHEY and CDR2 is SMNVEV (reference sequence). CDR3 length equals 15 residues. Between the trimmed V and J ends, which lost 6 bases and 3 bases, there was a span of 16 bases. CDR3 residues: CASRNSGWGTDTQYF. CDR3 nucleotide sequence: TGTGCCAGCAGGAACAGCGGGTGGGGTACAGATACGCAGTATTTT.

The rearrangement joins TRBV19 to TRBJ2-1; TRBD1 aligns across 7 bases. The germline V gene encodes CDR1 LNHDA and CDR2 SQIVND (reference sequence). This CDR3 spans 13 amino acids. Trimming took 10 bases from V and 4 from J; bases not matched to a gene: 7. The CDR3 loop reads CATSQGLYNEQFF. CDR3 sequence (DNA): TGTGCCACCTCACAGGGGTTGTACAATGAGCAGTTCTTC.

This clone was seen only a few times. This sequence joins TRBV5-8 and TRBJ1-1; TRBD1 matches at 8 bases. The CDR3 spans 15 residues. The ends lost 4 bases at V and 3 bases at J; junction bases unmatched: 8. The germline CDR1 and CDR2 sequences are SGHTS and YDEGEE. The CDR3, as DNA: TGTGCCAGCAGCCCGTACGGACAGGGTTACACTGAAGCTTTCTTT. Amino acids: CASSPYGQGYTEAFF.

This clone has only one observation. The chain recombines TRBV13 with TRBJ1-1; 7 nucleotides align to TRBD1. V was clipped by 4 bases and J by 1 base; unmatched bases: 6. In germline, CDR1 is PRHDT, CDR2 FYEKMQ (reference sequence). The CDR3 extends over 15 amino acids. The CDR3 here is CASSSRTGTNTEAFF. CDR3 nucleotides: TGTGCCAGCAGCTCCCGGACAGGAACGAACACTGAAGCTTTCTTT.

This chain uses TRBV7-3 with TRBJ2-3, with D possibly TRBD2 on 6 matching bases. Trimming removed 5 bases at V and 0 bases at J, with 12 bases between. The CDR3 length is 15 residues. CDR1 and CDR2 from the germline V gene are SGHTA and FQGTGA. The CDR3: CASSHRGTSTDTQYF. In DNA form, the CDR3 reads TGTGCCAGCAGCCACCGTGGGACTAGCACAGATACGCAGTATTTT.

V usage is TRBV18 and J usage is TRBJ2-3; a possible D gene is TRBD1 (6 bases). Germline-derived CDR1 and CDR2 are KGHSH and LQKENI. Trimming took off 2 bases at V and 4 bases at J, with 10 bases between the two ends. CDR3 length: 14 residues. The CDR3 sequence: CASSPRGSPDTQYF. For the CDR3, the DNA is TGTGCCAGCTCACCAAGGGGGAGTCCAGATACGCAGTATTTT. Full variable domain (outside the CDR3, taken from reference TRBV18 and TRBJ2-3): NAGVMQNPRHLVRRRGQEARLRCSPMKGHSHVYWYRQLPEEGLKFMVYLQKENIIDESGMPKERFSAEFPKEGPSILRIQQVVRGDSAAYFCASSPRGSPDTQYFGPGTRLTVL.

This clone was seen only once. The CDR3 nucleotides read TGTGCCACCAGCAGAGATCAGAACCCGTCAGGGGACTACGAGCAGTACTTC. Translated, it gives CATSRDQNPSGDYEQYF. V gene TRBV15 combines with J gene TRBJ2-7, with TRBD1 as a possible D gene (6 bases). The germline V gene encodes CDR1 LNHNV and CDR2 YYDKDF (reference sequence). The CDR3 is 17 residues long. The ends were cut back, 0 bases at V and 3 bases at J, with 18 bases in the middle.

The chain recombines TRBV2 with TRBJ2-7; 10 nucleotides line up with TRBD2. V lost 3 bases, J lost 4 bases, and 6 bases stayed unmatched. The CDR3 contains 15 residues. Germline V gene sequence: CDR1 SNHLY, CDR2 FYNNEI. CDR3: CASSEALAGGYEQYF. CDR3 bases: TGTGCCAGCAGTGAGGCGTTAGCGGGGGGATACGAGCAGTACTTC.

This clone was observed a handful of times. The CDR3 here is CASSLAGGASYNEQFF. The CDR3 region has the DNA TGTGCCAGCAGCTTGGCGGGGGGGGCCTCCTACAATGAGCAGTTCTTC. The chain recombines TRBV11-2 with TRBJ2-1; 9 positions agree with TRBD2. The CDR3 is 16 residues long. After removal of 3 bases from V and 0 bases from J, the junction contained 3 bases not matched to a gene. The germline V gene encodes CDR1 SGHAT and CDR2 FQNNGV.

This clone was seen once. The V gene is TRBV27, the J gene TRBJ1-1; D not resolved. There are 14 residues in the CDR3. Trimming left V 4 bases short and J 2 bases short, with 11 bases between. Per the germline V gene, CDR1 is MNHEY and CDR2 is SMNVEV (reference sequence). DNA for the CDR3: TGTGCCAGCAGTTACGGAGGGTTAAACACTGAAGCTTTCTTT. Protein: CASSYGGLNTEAFF.

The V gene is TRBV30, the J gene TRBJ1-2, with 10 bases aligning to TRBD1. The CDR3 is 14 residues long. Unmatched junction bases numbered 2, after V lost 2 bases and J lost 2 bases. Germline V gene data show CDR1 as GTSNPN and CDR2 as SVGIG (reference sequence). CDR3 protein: CAWSLDRGNYGYTF. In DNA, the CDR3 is TGTGCCTGGAGTTTGGACAGGGGGAACTATGGCTACACCTTC.

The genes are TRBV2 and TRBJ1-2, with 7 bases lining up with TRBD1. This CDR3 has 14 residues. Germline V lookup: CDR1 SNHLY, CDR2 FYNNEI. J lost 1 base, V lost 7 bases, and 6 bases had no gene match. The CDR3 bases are TGTGCCAGCAAGTGGGCAGGGGGTAACTATGGCTACACCTTC. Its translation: CASKWAGGNYGYTF. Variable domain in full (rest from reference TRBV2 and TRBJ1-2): EPEVTQTPSHQVTQMGQEVILRCVPISNHLYFYWYRQILGQKVEFLVSFYNNEISEKSEIFDDQFSVERPDGSNFTLKIRSTKLEDSAMYFCASKWAGGNYGYTFGSGTRLTVV.

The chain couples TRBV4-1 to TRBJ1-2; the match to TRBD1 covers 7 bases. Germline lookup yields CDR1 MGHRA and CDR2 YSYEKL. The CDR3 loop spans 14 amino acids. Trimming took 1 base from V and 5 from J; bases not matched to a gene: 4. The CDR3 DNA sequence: TGCGCCAGCAGCCAAGGAGAACAGGGGTATGGCTACACCTTC. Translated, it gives CASSQGEQGYGYTF.

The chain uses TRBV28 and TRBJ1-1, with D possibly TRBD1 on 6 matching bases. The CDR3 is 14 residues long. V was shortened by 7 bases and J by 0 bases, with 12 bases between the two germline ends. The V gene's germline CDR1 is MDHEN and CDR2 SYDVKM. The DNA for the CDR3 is TGTGCCAGCAATATGGACAGCATGAACACTGAAGCTTTCTTT. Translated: CASNMDSMNTEAFF.